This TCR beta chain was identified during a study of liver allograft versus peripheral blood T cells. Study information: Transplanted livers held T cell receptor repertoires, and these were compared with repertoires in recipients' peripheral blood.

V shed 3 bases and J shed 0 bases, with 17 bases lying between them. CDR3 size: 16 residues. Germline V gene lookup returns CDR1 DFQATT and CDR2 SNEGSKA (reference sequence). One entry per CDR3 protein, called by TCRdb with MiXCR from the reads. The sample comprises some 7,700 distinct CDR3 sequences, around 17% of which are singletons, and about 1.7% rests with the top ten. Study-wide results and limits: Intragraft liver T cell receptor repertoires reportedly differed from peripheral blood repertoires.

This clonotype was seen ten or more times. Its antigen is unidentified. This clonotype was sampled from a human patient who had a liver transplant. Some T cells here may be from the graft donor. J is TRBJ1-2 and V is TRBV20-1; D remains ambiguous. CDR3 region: CSASAAGSNPNYGYTF. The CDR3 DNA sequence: TGCAGTGCTAGTGCGGCAGGAAGTAACCCTAACTATGGCTACACCTTC.